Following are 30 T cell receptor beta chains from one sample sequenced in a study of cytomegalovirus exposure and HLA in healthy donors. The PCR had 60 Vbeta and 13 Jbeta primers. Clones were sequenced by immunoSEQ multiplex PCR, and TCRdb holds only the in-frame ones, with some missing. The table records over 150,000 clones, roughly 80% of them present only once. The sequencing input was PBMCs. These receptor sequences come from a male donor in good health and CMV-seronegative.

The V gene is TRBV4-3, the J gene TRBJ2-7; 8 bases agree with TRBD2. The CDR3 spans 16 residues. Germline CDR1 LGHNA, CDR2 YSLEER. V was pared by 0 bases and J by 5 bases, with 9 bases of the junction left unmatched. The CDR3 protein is CASSQDHGRALDEQYF. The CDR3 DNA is TGCGCCAGCAGCCAAGATCACGGGAGGGCCCTTGACGAGCAGTACTTC.

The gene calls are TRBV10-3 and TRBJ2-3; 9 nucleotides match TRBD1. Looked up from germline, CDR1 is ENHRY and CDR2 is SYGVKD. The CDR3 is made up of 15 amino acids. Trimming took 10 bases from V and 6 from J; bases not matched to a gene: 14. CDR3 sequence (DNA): TGTGCCACGTCCCGCGGGGACAGGGTGTTGGATACGCAGTATTTT. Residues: CATSRGDRVLDTQYF.

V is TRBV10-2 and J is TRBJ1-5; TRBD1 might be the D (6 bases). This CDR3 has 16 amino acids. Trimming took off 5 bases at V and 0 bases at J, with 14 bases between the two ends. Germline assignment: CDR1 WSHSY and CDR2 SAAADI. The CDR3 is CASSPGQTYSNQPQHF. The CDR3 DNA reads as TGCGCCAGCAGTCCCGGACAGACCTATAGCAATCAGCCCCAGCATTTT.

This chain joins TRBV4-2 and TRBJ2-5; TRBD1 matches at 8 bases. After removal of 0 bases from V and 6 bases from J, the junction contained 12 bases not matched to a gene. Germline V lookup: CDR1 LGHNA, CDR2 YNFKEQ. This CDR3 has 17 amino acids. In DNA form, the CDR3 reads TGTGCCAGCAGCCAAGATCTGCAGGGGGCCAATGCGAAGACCCAGTACTTC. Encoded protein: CASSQDLQGANAKTQYF.

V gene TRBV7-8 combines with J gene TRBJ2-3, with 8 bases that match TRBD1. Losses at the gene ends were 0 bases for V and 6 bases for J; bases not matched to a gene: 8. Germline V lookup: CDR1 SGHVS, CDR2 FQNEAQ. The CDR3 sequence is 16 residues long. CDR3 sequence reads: CASSLATGALRDTQYF. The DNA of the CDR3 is TGTGCCAGCAGCTTAGCGACAGGGGCTCTCCGGGATACGCAGTATTTT.

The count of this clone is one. The CDR3 bases are TGTGCCAGCAGGTCTGCAGTCGCCCCCTACGAGCAGTACTTC. It translates to CASRSAVAPYEQYF. V usage is TRBV28 and J usage is TRBJ2-7; D unresolved. This CDR3 has 14 residues. The germline gives CDR1 MDHEN, CDR2 SYDVKM. Deletions cut 6 bases from V and 2 bases from J, with 14 bases between. The variable domain in full, completed from reference TRBV28 and TRBJ2-7, reads DVKVTQSSRYLVKRTGEKVFLECVQDMDHENMFWYRQDPGLGLRLIYFSYDVKMKEKGDIPEGYSVSREKKERFSLILESASTNQTSMYLCASRSAVAPYEQYFGPGTRLTVT.

The CDR3 protein is CASTEEVTQPQHF. The CDR3, as DNA: TGTGCCAGTACCGAGGAAGTGACCCAGCCCCAGCATTTT. The genes are TRBV2 and TRBJ1-5; unclear D gene. V shed 9 bases and J shed 7 bases, with 16 bases lying between them. CDR3 length equals 13 residues. Germline loops: CDR1 SNHLY, CDR2 FYNNEI.

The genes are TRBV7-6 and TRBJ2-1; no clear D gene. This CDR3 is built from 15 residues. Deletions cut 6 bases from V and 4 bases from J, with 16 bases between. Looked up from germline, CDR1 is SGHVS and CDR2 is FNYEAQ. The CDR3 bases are TGTGCCAGCAGTCCTTTCCTGACACAGTACAATGAGCAGTTCTTC. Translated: CASSPFLTQYNEQFF. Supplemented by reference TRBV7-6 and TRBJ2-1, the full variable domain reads GAGVSQSPRYKVTKRGQDVALRCDPISGHVSLYWYRQALGQGPEFLTYFNYEAQQDKSGLPNDRFSAERPEGSISTLTIQRTEQRDSAMYRCASSPFLTQYNEQFFGPGTRLTVL.

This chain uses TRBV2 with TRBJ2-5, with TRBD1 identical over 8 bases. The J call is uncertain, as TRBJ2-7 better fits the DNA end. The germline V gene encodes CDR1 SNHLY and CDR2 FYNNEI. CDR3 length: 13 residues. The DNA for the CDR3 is TGTGCCAGCATTGGACAGGGATCCTACGAGCAGTACTTC. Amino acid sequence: CASIGQGSYEQYF.

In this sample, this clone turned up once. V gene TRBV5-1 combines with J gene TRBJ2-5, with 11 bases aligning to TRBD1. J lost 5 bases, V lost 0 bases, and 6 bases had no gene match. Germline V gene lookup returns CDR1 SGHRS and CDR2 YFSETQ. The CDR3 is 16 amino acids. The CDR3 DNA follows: TGCGCCAGCAGCTTGGAAGGACAGGGGGCTTTTGAGACCCAGTACTTC. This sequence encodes CASSLEGQGAFETQYF.

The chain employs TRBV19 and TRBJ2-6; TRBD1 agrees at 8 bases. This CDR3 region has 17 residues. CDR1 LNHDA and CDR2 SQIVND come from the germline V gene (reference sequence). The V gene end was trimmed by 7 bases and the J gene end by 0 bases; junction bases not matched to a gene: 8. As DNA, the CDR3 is TGTGCCAGTACCCCGGACAGGGATACCTCTGGGGCCAACGTCCTGACTTTC. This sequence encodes CASTPDRDTSGANVLTF.

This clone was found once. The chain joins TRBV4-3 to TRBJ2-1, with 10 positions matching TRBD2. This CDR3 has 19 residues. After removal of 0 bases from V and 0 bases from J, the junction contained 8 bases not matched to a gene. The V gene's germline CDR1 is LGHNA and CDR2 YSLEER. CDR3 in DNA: TGCGCCAGCAGCCAAGATGCGGCTAGCGGGGGACGCTCCTACAATGAGCAGTTCTTC. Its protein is CASSQDAASGGRSYNEQFF.

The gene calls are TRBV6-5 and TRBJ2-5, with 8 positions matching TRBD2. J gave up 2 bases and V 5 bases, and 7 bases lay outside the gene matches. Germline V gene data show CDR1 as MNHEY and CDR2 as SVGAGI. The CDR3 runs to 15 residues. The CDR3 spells CASSRSGGGQETQYF. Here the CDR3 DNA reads TGTGCCAGCAGTCGGAGCGGGGGCGGTCAAGAGACCCAGTACTTC.

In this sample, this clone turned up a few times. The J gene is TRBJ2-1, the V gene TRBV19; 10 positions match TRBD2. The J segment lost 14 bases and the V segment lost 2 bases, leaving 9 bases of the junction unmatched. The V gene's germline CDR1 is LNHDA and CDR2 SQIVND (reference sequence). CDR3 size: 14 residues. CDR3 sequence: CASSIRAGGLDEFF. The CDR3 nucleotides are TGTGCCAGTAGTATAAGAGCGGGGGGGCTTGATGAGTTCTTC.

The CDR3 coding sequence is TGTGCCAGCAGCCAACCCTCGGAGGGGGCAAATGAAAAACTGTTTTTT. It translates to CASSQPSEGANEKLFF. The chain links TRBV4-2 to TRBJ1-4; the match to TRBD1 covers 7 bases. The V gene's germline CDR1 is LGHNA and CDR2 YNFKEQ. This CDR3 is built from 16 residues. The J segment lost 5 bases and the V segment lost 2 bases, leaving 8 bases of the junction unmatched.

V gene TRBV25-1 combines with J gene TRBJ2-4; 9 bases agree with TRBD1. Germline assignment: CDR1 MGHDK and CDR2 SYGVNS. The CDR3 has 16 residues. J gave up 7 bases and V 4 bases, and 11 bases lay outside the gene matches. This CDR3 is CASSGTGTGSLNIQYF. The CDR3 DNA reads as TGTGCCAGCAGTGGGACAGGGACAGGGAGTTTGAACATTCAGTACTTC.

The CDR3 spells CASSESGARSNQPQHF. The CDR3 bases are TGTGCCAGCAGTGAATCTGGGGCGAGGAGCAATCAGCCCCAGCATTTT. V and J are TRBV6-1 and TRBJ1-5, with D maybe TRBD1 (5 bases). Looked up from germline, CDR1 is MNHNS and CDR2 is SASEGT. Trimming removed 2 bases from V and 1 base from J, with 12 bases in between. This CDR3 has 16 residues.

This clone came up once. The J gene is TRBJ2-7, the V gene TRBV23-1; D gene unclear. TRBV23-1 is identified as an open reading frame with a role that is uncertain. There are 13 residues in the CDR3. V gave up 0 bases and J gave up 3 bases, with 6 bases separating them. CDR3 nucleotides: TGCGCCAGCAGTCAATCTCCCAGCTACGAGCAGTACTTC. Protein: CASSQSPSYEQYF.

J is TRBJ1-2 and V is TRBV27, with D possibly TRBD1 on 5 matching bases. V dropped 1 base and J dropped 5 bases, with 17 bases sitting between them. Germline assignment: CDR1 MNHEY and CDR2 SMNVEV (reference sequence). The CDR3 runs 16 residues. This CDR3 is CASSLFSALGGYGYTF. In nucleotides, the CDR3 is TGTGCCAGCAGTTTATTTTCGGCCCTCGGGGGGTATGGCTACACCTTC.

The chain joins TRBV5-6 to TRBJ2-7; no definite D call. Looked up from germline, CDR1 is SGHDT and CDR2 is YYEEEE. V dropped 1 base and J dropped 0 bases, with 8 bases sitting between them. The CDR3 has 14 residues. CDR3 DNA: TGTGCCAGCAGCTTGTACCTAAGCTCCTACGAGCAGTACTTC. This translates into CASSLYLSSYEQYF.

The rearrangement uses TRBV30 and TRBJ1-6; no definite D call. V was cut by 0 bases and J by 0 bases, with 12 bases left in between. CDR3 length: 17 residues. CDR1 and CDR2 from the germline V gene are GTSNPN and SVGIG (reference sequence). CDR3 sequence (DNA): TGTGCCTGGAGTGTACTCACGGGGAGCTCCTATAATTCACCCCTCCACTTT. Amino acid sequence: CAWSVLTGSSYNSPLHF.

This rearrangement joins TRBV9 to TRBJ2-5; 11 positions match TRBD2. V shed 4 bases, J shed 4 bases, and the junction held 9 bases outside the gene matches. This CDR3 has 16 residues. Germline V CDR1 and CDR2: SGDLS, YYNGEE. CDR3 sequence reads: CASSPTSGRSGETQYF. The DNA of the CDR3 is TGTGCCAGCAGCCCAACTAGCGGGAGATCAGGAGAGACCCAGTACTTC.

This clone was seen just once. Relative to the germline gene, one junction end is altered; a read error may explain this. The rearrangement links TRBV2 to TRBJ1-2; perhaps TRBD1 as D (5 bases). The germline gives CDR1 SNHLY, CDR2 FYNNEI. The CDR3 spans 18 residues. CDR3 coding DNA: TGTGCCAGCACCCTGAGGAGGGCCTTAGGGACTCTTGCAACTGGCTACCCCTTC. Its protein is CASTLRRALGTLATGYPF.

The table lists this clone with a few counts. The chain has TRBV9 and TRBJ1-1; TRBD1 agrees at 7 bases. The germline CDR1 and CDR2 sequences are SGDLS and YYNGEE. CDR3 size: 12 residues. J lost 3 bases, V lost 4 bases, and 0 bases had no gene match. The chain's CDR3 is CASSQGDTEAFF. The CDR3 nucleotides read TGTGCCAGCAGCCAGGGGGACACTGAAGCTTTCTTT.

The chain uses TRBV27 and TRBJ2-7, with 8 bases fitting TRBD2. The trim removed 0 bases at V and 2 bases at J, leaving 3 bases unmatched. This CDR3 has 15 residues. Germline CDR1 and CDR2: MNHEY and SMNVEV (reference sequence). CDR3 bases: TGTGCCAGCAGTTTATCGGGACTAGGCGCCTACGAGCAGTACTTC. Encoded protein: CASSLSGLGAYEQYF.

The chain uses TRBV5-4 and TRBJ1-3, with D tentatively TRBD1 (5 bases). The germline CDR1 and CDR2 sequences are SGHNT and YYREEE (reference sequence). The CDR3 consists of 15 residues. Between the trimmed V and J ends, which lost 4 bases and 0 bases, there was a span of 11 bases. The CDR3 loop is CASSPTQGSGNTIYF. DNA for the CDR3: TGTGCCAGCAGCCCAACCCAGGGCTCTGGAAACACCATATATTTT.

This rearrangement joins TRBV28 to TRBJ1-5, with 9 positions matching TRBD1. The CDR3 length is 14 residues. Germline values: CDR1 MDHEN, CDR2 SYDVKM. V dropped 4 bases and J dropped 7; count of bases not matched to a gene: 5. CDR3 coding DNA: TGTGCCAGCAGTTGGACAGGGGAGGGACAGCCCCAGCATTTT. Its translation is CASSWTGEGQPQHF.

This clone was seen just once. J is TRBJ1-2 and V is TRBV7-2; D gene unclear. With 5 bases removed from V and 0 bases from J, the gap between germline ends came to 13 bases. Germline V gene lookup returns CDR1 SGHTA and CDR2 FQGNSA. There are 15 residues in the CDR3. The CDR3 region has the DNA TGTGCCAGCAGCGATTCCGGGAAGCCTAACTATGGCTACACCTTC. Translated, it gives CASSDSGKPNYGYTF. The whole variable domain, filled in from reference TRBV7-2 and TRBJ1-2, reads GAGVSQSPSNKVTEKGKDVELRCDPISGHTALYWYRQSLGQGLEFLIYFQGNSAPDKSGLPSDRFSAERTGGSVSTLTIQRTQQEDSAVYLCASSDSGKPNYGYTFGSGTRLTVV.

The DNA of the CDR3 is TGTGCCAGCAGAGGGACAGGTTTTTTGGGTACTGGGGCCAACGTCCTGACTTTC. Protein product: CASRGTGFLGTGANVLTF. The genes are TRBV7-9 and TRBJ2-6, with TRBD1 matching over 8 bases. The ends lost 6 bases at V and 2 bases at J; junction bases unmatched: 12. This CDR3 is 18 amino acids long. Germline V CDR1 and CDR2: SEHNR, FQNEAQ (reference sequence).

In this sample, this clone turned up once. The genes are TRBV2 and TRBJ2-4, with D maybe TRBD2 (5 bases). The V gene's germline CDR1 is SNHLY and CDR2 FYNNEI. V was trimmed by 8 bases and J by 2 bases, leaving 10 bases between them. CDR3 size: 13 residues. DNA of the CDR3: TGTGCCAGCGTGGACTTAACCAAAAACATTCAGTACTTC. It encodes CASVDLTKNIQYF.